This T cell receptor (beta chain) was obtained from a study of T cell repertoires in cytomegalovirus infection. Study details: Epitope selection comprised recently identified HLA-C-restricted CMV epitopes and well-studied HLA-B-restricted CMV epitopes. Public TCR beta signatures were indicative of both CMV infection and a matching HLA type. Study results and limitations: CMV carriers with the relevant HLA were identified by cumulative public TCR beta family frequency. Dominant in the ex vivo response were TCR beta clonotypes restricted by HLA-C and specific for CMV.

Germline V gene data show CDR1 as LNHDA and CDR2 as SQIVND (reference sequence). V lost 8 bases and J 5 bases, leaving 9 bases between the germline ends. This CDR3 is 11 amino acids long. In TCRdb, the reads were re-called with MiXCR into one record per CDR3 protein. The repertoire holds roughly 500,000 distinct CDR3 sequences, 30% to 35% seen once, with around a sixth in the top ten. Of note for this clonotype: What it binds is unknown.

The chain carries TRBV19 and TRBJ1-2; D gene ambiguous. The specimen was cultured PBMCs, collected from culture after CMV antigen stimulation. This clonotype originated in a human donor in good health (CMV status not recorded). Some clones in this sample may be carry-over from other donors' samples. The CDR3 loop reads CASVSLYGYTF. The CDR3 region has the DNA TGTGCCAGTGTCTCCCTATATGGCTACACCTTC.